What follows are 15 T cell receptor beta chains derived from one specimen sequenced in a study of CD8+ T cells in alopecia areata. On the basis of CD4, CD8alpha, NKG2D, NKG2ACE and other markers, pooled cutaneous lymph node cells were sorted. It was cDNA, reverse transcribed from extracted RNA, that served as the sequencing template. TCRdb's copy holds only in-frame clones and misses some; the assay was immunoSEQ multiplex PCR. The data show around 290,000 clones, none appearing only once, with 1.2% held by the ten largest. Sample: CD4+ T cells sorted from a lymph node. Receptors originate from a C3H/HeJ mouse with alopecia areata. The mice in this strain carry MHC haplotype H2-k.

This clone has more than one count but fewer than ten. The gene names given are mouse names. Here the CDR3 reads CTCKQGYNSPLYF. Incomplete CDR3 DNA: TGCACCTGCAAACAGGGGTATAATTCGCCC. This rearrangement joins TRBV1 to TRBJ1-6; TRBD1 aligns across 7 bases. The sequence runs out 3 residues before the end of the CDR3; the remainder is reconstructed from the germline J gene. TRBJ1-6 is an ORF, and what it does is uncertain. Per the germline V gene, CDR1 is NSQYPW and CDR2 is LRSPGD (reference sequence). The CDR3 has 13 amino acids. After removal of 7 bases from V and 4 bases from J, the junction contained 1 base not matched to a gene.

Concerning this clone: Mouse germline and gene names are used. The read ends 4 residues before the CDR3 terminus; that terminus is restored from the germline J gene. The gene calls are TRBV13-1 and TRBJ2-3; 8 bases align to TRBD2. The ends lost 1 base at V and 1 base at J; junction bases unmatched: 5. This CDR3 is 16 amino acids long. Germline V gene lookup returns CDR1 NSHNY and CDR2 SYGAGN. CDR3 bases read: TGTGCCAGCAGTGATTGGGGGGGAGAGGGTGCAGAA. Translation gives CASSDWGGEGAE. The whole CDR3 sequence reads CASSDWGGEGAETLYF.

This clone was found a few times. Gene names refer to mouse genes. The read stops 4 residues short of the end of the CDR3; the missing end is completed from the germline J gene. V is TRBV14 and J is TRBJ2-3, with D possibly being TRBD1 (6 bases). Trimming removed 5 bases at V and 0 bases at J, with 13 bases between. The germline CDR1 and CDR2 sequences are SGHDT and FRDEAV. The CDR3 is made up of 15 amino acids. This CDR3 reads CASSHRDNSAETLYF. Incomplete CDR3 DNA: TGTGCCAGCAGCCACCGGGACAATAGTGCAGAA.

In the case of this clone: Genes here carry mouse names. The read terminates 4 residues before the CDR3 end, so the remaining end is supplied by the germline J gene. The chain is built from TRBV5 and TRBJ2-1, with D tentatively TRBD1 (6 bases). The CDR3 length is 15 residues. The germline V gene has CDR1 LGHNA and CDR2 YNLKQL (reference sequence). CDR3 DNA, as far as it was read: TGTGCCAGCAGCCAAGATCTTGCAGGGGAGGCT. It specifies CASSQDLAGEA. The CDR3 reads in full as CASSQDLAGEAEQFF.

In this sample, this clone turned up many times. The listed genes are named as in mouse. The CDR3 end is not reached by the read, which stops 4 residues before it; the germline J gene fills it in. The rearrangement links TRBV5 to TRBJ2-2, with D uncertain. V lost 2 bases and J lost 2, with 9 bases in between. The CDR3 is made up of 15 amino acids. The V gene's germline CDR1 is LGHNA and CDR2 YNLKQL (reference sequence). The CDR3 DNA, read in part, is TGTGCCAGCAGCCAAACTCCTAAGAACACCGGG. Translated: CASSQTPKNTG. The CDR3 in its entirety is CASSQTPKNTGQLYF.

Only a few counts were recorded for this clone. Mouse names are used for the genes. The CDR3 is CASSQTRDWVYEQYF. CDR3 DNA (partial): TGTGCCAGCAGCCAAACCCGGGACTGGGTCTAT. The V gene is TRBV5, the J gene TRBJ2-7; 9 bases line up with TRBD2. The read terminates 4 residues before the CDR3 end, so the remaining end is supplied by the germline J gene. Looked up from germline, CDR1 is LGHNA and CDR2 is YNLKQL (reference sequence). V trimming: 2 bases; J trimming: 3 bases; junction bases outside the gene matches: 5. The CDR3 runs to 15 residues.

A remark on this clone: Germline and genes: mouse. The same CDR3 arises from other DNA sequences in this sample as well. CDR3 DNA (partial): TGCACCTGCAGTGCACCGGGACAGTATGCT. Encoded protein: CTCSAPGQYA. The whole CDR3 region reads CTCSAPGQYAEQFF. V usage is TRBV1 and J usage is TRBJ2-1; 7 bases agree with TRBD1. The read stops 4 residues short of the end of the CDR3; the missing end is completed from the germline J gene. V was pared by 2 bases and J by 4 bases, with 2 bases of the junction left unmatched. The length of the CDR3 is 14 residues. The germline gives CDR1 NSQYPW, CDR2 LRSPGD (reference sequence).

This clone came up a few times. Any gene name here is a mouse gene name. CDR3 bases read: TGCACCTGCAGTGCCTGGGGGGTCTAT. Protein product: CTCSAWGVY. The full CDR3 protein is CTCSAWGVYEQYF. The chain combines TRBV1 with TRBJ2-7, with 8 positions matching TRBD2. The CDR3 goes on 4 residues after the read ends, and that part is filled in from the germline J gene. Per germline, CDR1 NSQYPW and CDR2 LRSPGD (reference sequence). The CDR3 is 13 residues long. V lost 3 bases, J lost 3 bases, and 1 base stayed unmatched. The full variable domain, with the rest looked up from reference TRBV1 and TRBJ2-7, is VTLLEQNPRWRLVPRGQAVNLRCILKNSQYPWMSWYQQDLQKQLQWLFTLRSPGDKEVKSLPGADYLATRVTDTELRLQVANMSQGRTLYCTCSAWGVYEQYFGPGTRLTVL.

This clone occurred a few times. Gene names refer to mouse genes. The read finishes 4 residues shy of the CDR3 end, and the germline J gene is used to complete it. The chain has TRBV13-1 and TRBJ2-1, with TRBD2 matching over 11 bases. This CDR3 is built from 15 residues. Germline CDR1 reads NSHNY; CDR2 reads SYGAGN. The ends lost 2 bases at V and 6 bases at J; junction bases unmatched: 4. The sequenced CDR3 bases are TGTGCCAGCAGTGAAGACTGGGGGGGAGGTGCT. This sequence encodes CASSEDWGGGA. The complete CDR3 reads CASSEDWGGGAEQFF.

Worth noting for this clone: Gene names are the mouse ones. The CDR3 is cut off 4 residues early in the read; its end comes from the germline J gene. Other DNA sequences within the sample encode an identical CDR3. This chain connects TRBV13-1 to TRBJ2-3; TRBD2 aligns across 11 bases. The length of the CDR3 is 16 residues. Germline lookup yields CDR1 NSHNY and CDR2 SYGAGN. V lost 3 bases to trimming and J lost 0 bases; unmatched junction nucleotides: 3. The sequenced part of the CDR3 DNA is TGTGCCAGCAGTGGGGGACTGGGGGTTAGTGCAGAA. Protein sequence: CASSGGLGVSAE. In full, the CDR3 is CASSGGLGVSAETLYF.

This clone has just a few counts. Genes and germline come from the mouse. The read is 4 residues too short to cover the CDR3 end, so that end is filled in from the germline J gene. This sequence joins TRBV5 and TRBJ2-2; 8 bases line up with TRBD2. Germline values: CDR1 LGHNA, CDR2 YNLKQL (reference sequence). The CDR3 sequence is 16 residues long. After removal of 1 base from V and 4 bases from J, the junction contained 5 bases not matched to a gene. The CDR3 bases that were read are TGTGCCAGCAGCCAAGTGGGGGGGGTCCCCACCGGG. Translating gives CASSQVGGVPTG. The entire CDR3 is CASSQVGGVPTGQLYF.

Concerning this clone: Germline and genes here are mouse. The read is 4 residues too short to cover the CDR3 end, so that end is filled in from the germline J gene. The chain is built from TRBV31 and TRBJ1-2, with D tentatively TRBD1 (6 bases). V was cut by 0 bases and J by 3 bases, with 11 bases left in between. Germline-derived CDR1 and CDR2 are GKSSPN and SITVG. The CDR3 totals 14 residues. CDR3 amino acids: CAWSLLHRDSDYTF. The DNA read from the CDR3 is TGTGCCTGGAGTCTGCTTCACAGGGACTCC.

Regarding this clone: One base away lies a much larger clone, so this may be a sequencing read error. Mouse gene names and germline throughout. The identical CDR3 is also encoded by other nucleotide sequences in the sample. CDR3 amino acids: CASSLTTNSDYTF. The CDR3 bases that were read are TGTGCCAGCAGTCTGACAACAAACTCC. The J gene is TRBJ1-2, the V gene TRBV13-1; D gene ambiguous. The read stops 4 residues short of the end of the CDR3; the missing end is completed from the germline J gene. The CDR3 sequence is 13 residues long. Deletions cut 4 bases from V and 0 bases from J, with 7 bases between. CDR1 and CDR2 from the germline V gene are NSHNY and SYGAGN.

On this clone itself: The listed genes are named as in mouse. The read falls 4 residues short of the CDR3 end, and the missing part is taken from the germline J gene. The sample contains more than one DNA sequence encoding this CDR3. This rearrangement joins TRBV31 to TRBJ2-1; possible D gene TRBD2, 7 bases. Trimming took off 0 bases at V and 6 bases at J, with 9 bases between the two ends. Looked up from germline, CDR1 is GKSSPN and CDR2 is SITVG. CDR3 length equals 13 residues. The CDR3 spells CAWSLGGRAEQFF. CDR3 DNA (partial): TGTGCCTGGAGTCTTGGGGGGCGTGCT.

This clone has more than one count but fewer than ten. Each gene name is a mouse one. The observed sequence ends 4 residues before the CDR3 terminus, with the missing tail filled in from the germline J gene. The V and J genes are TRBV19 and TRBJ1-1; D is perhaps TRBD1 (5 bases). The CDR3 contains 13 residues. Per germline, CDR1 FNHDT and CDR2 SITEND (reference sequence). V lost 3 bases, J lost 0 bases, and 6 bases lay in between. CDR3 sequence reads: CASSTTANTEVFF. The covered CDR3 bases are TGTGCCAGCAGTACGACAGCAAACACA.